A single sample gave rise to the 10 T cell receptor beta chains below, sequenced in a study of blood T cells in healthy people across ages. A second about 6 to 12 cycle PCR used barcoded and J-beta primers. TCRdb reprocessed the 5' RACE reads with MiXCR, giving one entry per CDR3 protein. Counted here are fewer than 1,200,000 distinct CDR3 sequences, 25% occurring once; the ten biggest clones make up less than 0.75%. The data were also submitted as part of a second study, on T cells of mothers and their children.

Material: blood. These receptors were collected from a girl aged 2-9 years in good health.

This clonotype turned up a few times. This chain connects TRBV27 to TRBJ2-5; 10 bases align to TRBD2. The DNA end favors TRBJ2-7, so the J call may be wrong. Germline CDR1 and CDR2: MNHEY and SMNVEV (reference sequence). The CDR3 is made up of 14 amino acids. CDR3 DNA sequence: TGTGCCAGCAACCCCCTAGCGGGAGCCTACGAGCAGTACTTC. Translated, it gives CASNPLAGAYEQYF.

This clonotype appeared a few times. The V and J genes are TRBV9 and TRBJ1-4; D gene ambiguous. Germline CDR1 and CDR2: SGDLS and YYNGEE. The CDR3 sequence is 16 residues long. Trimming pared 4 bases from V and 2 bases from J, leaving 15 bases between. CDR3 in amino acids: CASSSSLGNTNEKLFF. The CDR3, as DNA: TGTGCCAGCAGCTCCAGCTTAGGGAACACTAATGAAAAACTGTTTTTT.

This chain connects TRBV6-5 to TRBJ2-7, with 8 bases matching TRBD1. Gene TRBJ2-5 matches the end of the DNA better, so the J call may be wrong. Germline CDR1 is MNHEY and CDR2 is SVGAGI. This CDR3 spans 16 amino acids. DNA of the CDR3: TGTGCCAGCAGTCCTTTCCCGGGACAGGCTTCAGAGACCCAGTACTTC. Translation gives CASSPFPGQASETQYF.

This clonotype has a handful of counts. The CDR3 reads CASSEVGLEFLYEQYF. The CDR3, as DNA: TGTGCCAGCAGTGAAGTTGGGCTAGAGTTTCTCTACGAGCAGTACTTC. This chain uses TRBV6-1 with TRBJ2-5; D unclear. With the DNA end fitting TRBJ2-7 better, the J assignment may be wrong. CDR1 is MNHNS, CDR2 SASEGT, per germline. There are 16 residues in the CDR3.

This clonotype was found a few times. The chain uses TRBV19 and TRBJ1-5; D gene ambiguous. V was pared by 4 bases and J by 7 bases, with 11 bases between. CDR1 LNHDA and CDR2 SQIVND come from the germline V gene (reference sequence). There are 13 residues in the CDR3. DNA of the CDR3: TGTGCCAGTAGTACAATTGTGAGCCAGCCCCAGCATTTT. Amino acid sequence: CASSTIVSQPQHF.

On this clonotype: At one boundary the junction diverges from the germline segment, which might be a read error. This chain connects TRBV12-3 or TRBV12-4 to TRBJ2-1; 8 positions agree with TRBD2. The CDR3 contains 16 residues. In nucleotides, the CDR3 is TGTGCCGGCAGTTTAGTCAGGACGGGAGGGCCAGGGGAGCAGTTCTTC. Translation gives CAGSLVRTGGPGEQFF.

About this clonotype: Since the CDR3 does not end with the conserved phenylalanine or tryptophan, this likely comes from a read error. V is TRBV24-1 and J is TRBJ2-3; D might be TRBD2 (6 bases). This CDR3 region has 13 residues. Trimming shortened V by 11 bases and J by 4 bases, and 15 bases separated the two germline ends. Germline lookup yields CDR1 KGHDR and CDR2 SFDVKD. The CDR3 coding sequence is TGTGCCATAGGACTGGAGGGTGCAGATACGCAGTATGAT. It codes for CAIGLEGADTQYD.

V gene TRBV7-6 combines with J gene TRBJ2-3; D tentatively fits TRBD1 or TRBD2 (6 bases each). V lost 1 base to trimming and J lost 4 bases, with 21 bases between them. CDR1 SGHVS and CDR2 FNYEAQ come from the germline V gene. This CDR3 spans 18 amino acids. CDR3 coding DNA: TGTGCCAGCAGCTTAGGGCCTAGCGAGGGCCCAGGGGCAGATACGCAGTATTTT. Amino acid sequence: CASSLGPSEGPGADTQYF.

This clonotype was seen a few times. The CDR3 here is CASSFSLAGTDTQYF. CDR3 bases: TGTGCCAGCAGCTTTAGTCTAGCGGGCACAGATACGCAGTATTTT. The V call is TRBV11-1, the J call TRBJ2-3, with 7 positions matching TRBD2. V lost 3 bases, J lost 1 base, and 4 bases stayed unmatched. This CDR3 spans 15 amino acids. The germline CDR1 and CDR2 sequences are SGHAT and FQDESV (reference sequence). Full variable domain (missing parts from reference TRBV11-1 and TRBJ2-3): EAEVAQSPRYKITEKSQAVAFWCDPISGHATLYWYRQILGQGPELLVQFQDESVVDDSQLPKDRFSAERLKGVDSTLKIQPAELGDSAMYLCASSFSLAGTDTQYFGPGTRLTVL.

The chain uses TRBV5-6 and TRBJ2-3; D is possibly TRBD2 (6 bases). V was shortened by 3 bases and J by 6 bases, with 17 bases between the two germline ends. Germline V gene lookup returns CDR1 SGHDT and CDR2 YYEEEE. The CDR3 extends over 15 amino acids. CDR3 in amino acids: CASSYLTGDRDTQYF. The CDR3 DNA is TGTGCCAGCAGCTACCTGACGGGGGATAGGGATACGCAGTATTTT. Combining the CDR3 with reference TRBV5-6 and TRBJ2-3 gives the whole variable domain DAGVTQSPTHLIKTRGQQVTLRCSPKSGHDTVSWYQQALGQGPQFIFQYYEEEERQRGNFPDRFSGHQFPNYSSELNVNALLLGDSALYLCASSYLTGDRDTQYFGPGTRLTVL.